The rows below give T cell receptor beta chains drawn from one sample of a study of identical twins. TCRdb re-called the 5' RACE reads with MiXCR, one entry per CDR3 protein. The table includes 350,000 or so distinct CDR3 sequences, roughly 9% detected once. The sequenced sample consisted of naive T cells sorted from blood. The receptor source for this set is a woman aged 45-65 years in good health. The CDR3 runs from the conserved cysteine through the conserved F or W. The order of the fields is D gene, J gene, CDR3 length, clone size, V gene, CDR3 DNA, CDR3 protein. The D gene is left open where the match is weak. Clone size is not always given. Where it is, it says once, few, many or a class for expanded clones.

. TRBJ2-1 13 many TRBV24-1 TGTGCCACCAGTGAAGGGAGCTACAATGAGCAGTTCTTC CATSEGSYNEQFF
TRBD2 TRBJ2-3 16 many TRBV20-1 TGCAGTGCTAGATTGTGGGCGGGAGGGCCGTCAGATACGCAGTATTTT CSARLWAGGPSDTQYF
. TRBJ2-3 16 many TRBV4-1 TGCGCCAGCAGCCAAGAATACCAGGGTAGCACAGATACGCAGTATTTT CASSQEYQGSTDTQYF
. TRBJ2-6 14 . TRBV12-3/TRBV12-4 TGTGCCAGCAGTTTCACCTCTGGGGCCAACGTCCTGACTTTC CASSFTSGANVLTF
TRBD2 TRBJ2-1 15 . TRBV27 TGTGCCAGCAGTTTCGCGGCGGGAGGGAGTGGTGAGCAGTTCTTC CASSFAAGGSGEQFF
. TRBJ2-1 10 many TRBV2 TGTGCCAGCAGCATCAACGAGCAGTTCTTC CASSINEQFF
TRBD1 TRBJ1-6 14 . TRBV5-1 TGCGCCAGCAGCCAGGACAGGGTTGGGTCACCCCTCCACTTT CASSQDRVGSPLHF
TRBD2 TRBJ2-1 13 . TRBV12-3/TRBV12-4 TGTGCCACCGAGCGGGAGGCGGGCAATGAGCAGTTCTTC CATEREAGNEQFF
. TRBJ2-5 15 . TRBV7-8 TGTGCCAGCAGCATCGGACAGACACATCAAGAGACCCAGTACTTC CASSIGQTHQETQYF
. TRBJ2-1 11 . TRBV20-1 TGCAGTGCTAGACATAGCAATGAGCAGTTCTTC CSARHSNEQFF
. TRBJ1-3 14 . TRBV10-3 TGTGCCATCAGTGAGGGAGGGTCTGGAAACACCATGTATTTT CAISEGGSGNTMYF
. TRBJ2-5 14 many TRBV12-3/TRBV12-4 TGTGCCAGCAGTTTCCCGACAGAACGAGAGACCCAGTACTTC CASSFPTERETQYF
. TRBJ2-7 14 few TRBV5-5 TGTGCCAGCAGCATCGTTAGCGGCACCTACGAGCAGTACTTC CASSIVSGTYEQYF
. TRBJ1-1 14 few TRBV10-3 TGTGCCATCAGTGAGTCAACAGGGCGAACTGAAGCTTTCTTT CAISESTGRTEAFF
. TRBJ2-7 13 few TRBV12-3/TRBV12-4 TGTGCCAGCAGTTGGGCCCTTGGGTACGAGCAGTACTTC CASSWALGYEQYF
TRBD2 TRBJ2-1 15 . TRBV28 TGTGCCAGCAGTTTTCTAGCGGGAGAGTACAATGAGCAGTTCTTC CASSFLAGEYNEQFF
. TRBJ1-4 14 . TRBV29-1 TGCAGCGCGTTGGGCATTGCAACTAATGAAAAACTGTTTTTT CSALGIATNEKLFF
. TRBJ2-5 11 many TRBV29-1 TGCAGCGTCCAAGGGGGTGAGACCCAGTACTTC CSVQGGETQYF
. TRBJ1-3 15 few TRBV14 TGTGCCAGCAGCCAAGAGTCGGGGTGGGGAAACACCATATATTTT CASSQESGWGNTIYF
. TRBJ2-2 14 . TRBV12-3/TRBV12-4 TGTGCCAGCAGTTTTGGTTCTGGGACCGGGGAGCTGTTTTTT CASSFGSGTGELFF
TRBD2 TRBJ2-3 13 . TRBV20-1 TGCAGTGCTGCGGGGGGATACACAGATACGCAGTATTTT CSAAGGYTDTQYF
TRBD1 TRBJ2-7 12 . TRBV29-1 TGCAGCGTTGGACAGGGCTCCTACGAGCAGTACTTC CSVGQGSYEQYF
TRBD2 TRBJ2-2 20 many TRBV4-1 TGCGCCAGCAGCCTCAGGTACGCGGGACTAGCGGGAGCCAACACCGGGGAGCTGTTTTTT CASSLRYAGLAGANTGELFF
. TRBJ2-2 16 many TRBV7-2 TGTGCCAGCAGCCCCCCAAGGGGGAGGGGCACCGGGGAGCTGTTTTTT CASSPPRGRGTGELFF
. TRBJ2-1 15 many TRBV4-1 TGCGCCAGCAGCCAAGGGGCCCCCGGTGGCAATGAGCAGTTCTTC CASSQGAPGGNEQFF
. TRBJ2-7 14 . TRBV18 TGTGCCAGCTCACCCGCTAGCAGCTCCTACGAGCAGTACTTC CASSPASSSYEQYF
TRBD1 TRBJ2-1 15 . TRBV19 TGTGCCAGTAGTCCGGGACAGCACTCCTACAATGAGCAGTTCTTC CASSPGQHSYNEQFF
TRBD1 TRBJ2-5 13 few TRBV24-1 TGTGCCACCAGCAGACAGGGGATAGAGACCCAGTACTTC CATSRQGIETQYF
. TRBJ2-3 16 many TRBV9 TGTGCCAGCAGCGTATCCGGACACAAATTCACAGATACGCAGTATTTT CASSVSGHKFTDTQYF
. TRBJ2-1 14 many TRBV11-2 TGTGCCAGCAGCTTATCTTACGGGGGCAATGAGCAGTTCTTC CASSLSYGGNEQFF
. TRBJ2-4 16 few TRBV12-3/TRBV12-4 TGTGCCAGCAGTCCCGCGAATAGCCCGAGGGGGAACATTCAGTACTTC CASSPANSPRGNIQYF
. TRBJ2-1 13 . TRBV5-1 TGCGCCAGCAGCTTCCCTGGCATCAATGAGCAGTTCTTC CASSFPGINEQFF
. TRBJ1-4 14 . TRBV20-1 TGCAGTGCTAGAGTACAGACCACTAATGAAAAACTGTTTTTT CSARVQTTNEKLFF
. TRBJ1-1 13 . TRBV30 TGTGCCTGGAGCGACCGGGGGGACACTGAAGCTTTCTTT CAWSDRGDTEAFF
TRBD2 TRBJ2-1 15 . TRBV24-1 TGTGCCACCAGTGGGACTAGCGGAGTAAACAATGAGCAGTTCTTC CATSGTSGVNNEQFF
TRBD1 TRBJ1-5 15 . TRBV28 TGTGCCACCGAACAGACAGGGACCCGCAATCAGCCCCAGCATTTT CATEQTGTRNQPQHF
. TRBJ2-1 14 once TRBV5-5 TGTGCCAGCAGCTTTTTAGGGACCAACAATGAGCAGTTCTTC CASSFLGTNNEQFF
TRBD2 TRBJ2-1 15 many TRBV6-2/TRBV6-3 TGTGCCAGCAGTTTACTAGCGGGAAGGTACAATGAGCAGTTCTTC CASSLLAGRYNEQFF
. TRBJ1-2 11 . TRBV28 TGTGCCAGCAGCTCCCCGAGCGGCTACACCTTC CASSSPSGYTF
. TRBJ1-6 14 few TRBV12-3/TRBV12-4 TGTGCCAGCAACCCGACAGGTCCTAGAAGCCCCCTCCACTTT CASNPTGPRSPLHF
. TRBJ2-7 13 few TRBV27 TGTGCCAGCAAAAGGAGCCAATCCTACGAGCAGTACTTC CASKRSQSYEQYF
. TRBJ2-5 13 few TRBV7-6 TGTGCCAGCAGCACCTGGACAAAGGAGACCCAGTACTTC CASSTWTKETQYF
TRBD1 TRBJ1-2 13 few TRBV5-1 TGCGCCAGCAGCCCACAGGGGCTTATTGGCTACACCTTC CASSPQGLIGYTF
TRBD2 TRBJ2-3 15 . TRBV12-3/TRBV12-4 TGTGCCAGCAGACATCCTCTAGCGGGAGGAGATACGCAGTATTTT CASRHPLAGGDTQYF
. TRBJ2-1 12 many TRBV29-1 TGCAGCGGTTTTGATACAAGCGATGAGCAGTTCTTC CSGFDTSDEQFF
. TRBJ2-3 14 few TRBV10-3 TGTGCCATCAGTGGGGTAGGGTCCACGAATACGCAGTATTTT CAISGVGSTNTQYF
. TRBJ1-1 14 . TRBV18 TGTGCCAGCTCCGCGCGTATCACGAACACTGAAGCTTTCTTT CASSARITNTEAFF
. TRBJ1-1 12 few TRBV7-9 TGTGCCAGCAGCCAGCGACAGGAAGGAGCTTTCTTT CASSQRQEGAFF
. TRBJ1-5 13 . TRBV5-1 TGCGCCAGCAGCGCCAGCACCTCTTCGCCCCAGCATTTT CASSASTSSPQHF